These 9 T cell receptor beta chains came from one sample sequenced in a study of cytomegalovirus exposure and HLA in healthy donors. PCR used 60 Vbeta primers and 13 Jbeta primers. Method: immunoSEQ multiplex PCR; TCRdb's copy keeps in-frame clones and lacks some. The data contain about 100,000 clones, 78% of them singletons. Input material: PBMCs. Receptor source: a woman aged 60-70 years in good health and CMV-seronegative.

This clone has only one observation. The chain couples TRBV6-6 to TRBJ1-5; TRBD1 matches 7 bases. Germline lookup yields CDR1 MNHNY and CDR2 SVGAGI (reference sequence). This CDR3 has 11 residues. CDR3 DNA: TGTGCGACAGGGCTTGGTCAGCCCCAGCATTTT. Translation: CATGLGQPQHF.

CDR3 sequence: CASSRTQSENYGYTF. The CDR3 DNA follows: TGCGCCAGCAGCAGGACACAGTCGGAGAACTATGGCTACACCTTC. This chain uses TRBV4-1 with TRBJ1-2; maybe TRBD1 (5 bases). V was clipped by 5 bases and J by 2 bases, with 15 bases between them. CDR1 and CDR2 from the germline V gene are MGHRA and YSYEKL. This CDR3 comprises 15 residues.

This chain's CDR3 is CASSRRLGRDRGETQYF. DNA for the CDR3: TGCGCCAGCAGTCGACGACTAGGGAGGGACAGGGGGGAGACCCAGTACTTC. The genes are TRBV4-3 and TRBJ2-5; 11 nucleotides match TRBD1. The V gene end was trimmed by 6 bases and the J gene end by 5 bases; junction bases not matched to a gene: 14. The CDR3 totals 17 residues. In germline, CDR1 is LGHNA, CDR2 YSLEER.

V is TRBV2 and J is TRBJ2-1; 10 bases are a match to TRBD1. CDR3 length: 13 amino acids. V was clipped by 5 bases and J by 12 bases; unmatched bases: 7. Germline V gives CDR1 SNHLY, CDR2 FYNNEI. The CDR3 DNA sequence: TGTGCCAGCAGTCCCGGGACAGGGGTTCGGCAGTTCTTC. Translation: CASSPGTGVRQFF.

The CDR3 DNA reads TGTGCCAGCAGTGAACGGGCAGGGGGCCTCTATAGCAATCAGCCCCAGCATTTT. The encoded protein is CASSERAGGLYSNQPQHF. V gene TRBV6-1 combines with J gene TRBJ1-5; TRBD1 matches at 8 bases. V dropped 2 bases and J dropped 0; count of bases not matched to a gene: 9. The CDR3 runs 18 residues. Germline V gene sequence: CDR1 MNHNS, CDR2 SASEGT.

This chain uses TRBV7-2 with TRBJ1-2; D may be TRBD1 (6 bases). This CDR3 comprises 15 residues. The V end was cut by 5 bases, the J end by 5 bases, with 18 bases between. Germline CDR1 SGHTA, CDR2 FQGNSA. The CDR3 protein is CASSHTSDRRYGYTF. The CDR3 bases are TGTGCCAGCAGCCATACCTCCGACAGGCGTTATGGCTACACCTTC.

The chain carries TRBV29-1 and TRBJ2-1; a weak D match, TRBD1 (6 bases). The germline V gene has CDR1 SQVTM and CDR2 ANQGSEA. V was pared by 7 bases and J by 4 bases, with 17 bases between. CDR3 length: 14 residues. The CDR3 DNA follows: TGCAGCGCTACCCCACAGGGCCCTTACAATGAGCAGTTCTTC. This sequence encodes CSATPQGPYNEQFF.

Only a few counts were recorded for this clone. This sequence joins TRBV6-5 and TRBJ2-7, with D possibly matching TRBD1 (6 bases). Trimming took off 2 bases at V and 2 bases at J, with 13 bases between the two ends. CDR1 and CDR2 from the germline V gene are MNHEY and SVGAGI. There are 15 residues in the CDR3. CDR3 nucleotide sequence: TGTGCCAGCAGTTACGGGGCAGGGGCCCCCTACGAGCAGTACTTC. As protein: CASSYGAGAPYEQYF.

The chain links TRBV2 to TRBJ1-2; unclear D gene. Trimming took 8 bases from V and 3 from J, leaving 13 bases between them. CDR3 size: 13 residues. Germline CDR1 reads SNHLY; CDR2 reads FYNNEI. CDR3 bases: TGTGCCAGCGGGCTGGAGGACTACTATGGCTACACCTTC. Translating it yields CASGLEDYYGYTF.